The 6 T cell receptor beta chains below come from one sample, sequenced in a study of sequential checkpoint blockade in melanoma. Profiled with immunoSEQ multiplex PCR; TCRdb holds only in-frame clones, not every one. The table includes approximately 21,000 clones, around 80% detected once. Treatment described: randomized to nivolumab then ipilimumab (arm A) or the reverse (arm B). The sample was CD8+ T cells sorted from blood (inferred from file names), taken from a patient given nivolumab and ipilimumab in sequence. These TCRs come from a human donor with melanoma.

This rearrangement joins TRBV6-1 to TRBJ2-2; 9 bases are a match to TRBD2. The germline CDR1 and CDR2 sequences are MNHNS and SASEGT. The CDR3 has 15 amino acids. The J segment lost 2 bases and the V segment lost 6 bases, leaving 4 bases of the junction unmatched. The CDR3, as DNA: TGTGCCAGCAGCGGACTAGCGAGAAACACCGGGGAGCTGTTTTTT. It specifies CASSGLARNTGELFF.

This chain uses TRBV27 with TRBJ2-7; 7 nucleotides agree with TRBD1. The CDR3 covers 16 residues. Trimming cost V 5 bases and J 9 bases; bases outside gene matches: 19. Germline lookup yields CDR1 MNHEY and CDR2 SMNVEV (reference sequence). This CDR3 reads CASSPSRDSVFLGQYF. For the CDR3, the DNA is TGTGCCAGCAGTCCAAGCCGGGACAGTGTGTTCCTAGGGCAGTACTTC.

This chain uses TRBV27 with TRBJ2-3; perhaps TRBD2 as D (6 bases). The length of the CDR3 is 15 residues. V shed 5 bases and J shed 4 bases, with 16 bases lying between them. The germline V gene encodes CDR1 MNHEY and CDR2 SMNVEV (reference sequence). CDR3 loop: CASSERGLSPDTQYF. DNA of the CDR3: TGTGCCAGCAGTGAAAGGGGACTGTCACCAGATACGCAGTATTTT.

This rearrangement joins TRBV28 to TRBJ1-1; perhaps TRBD1 as D (6 bases). The V end lost 3 bases, the J end lost 0 bases, and 11 bases lay between the germline ends. CDR1 and CDR2 from the germline V gene are MDHEN and SYDVKM. This CDR3 is built from 15 residues. CDR3 protein: CASSLMDSLNTEAFF. CDR3 nucleotides: TGTGCCAGCAGTTTGATGGACAGTTTGAACACTGAAGCTTTCTTT.

V is TRBV7-2 and J is TRBJ1-1; TRBD1 matches 9 bases. With V trimmed by 4 bases and J by 8 bases, 2 bases remained unmatched. Germline V gene data show CDR1 as SGHTA and CDR2 as FQGNSA. There are 12 residues in the CDR3. CDR3 sequence: CASSYGTGEAFF. CDR3 nucleotides: TGTGCCAGCAGCTACGGGACAGGGGAAGCTTTCTTT.

The chain joins TRBV7-2 to TRBJ2-3, with 7 bases identical to TRBD1. Germline values: CDR1 SGHTA, CDR2 FQGNSA. The CDR3 is 15 residues long. Germline trimming cut 3 bases from V and 2 bases from J; bases unmatched to any gene: 5. In DNA form, the CDR3 reads TGTGCCAGCAGCTTTCAGACAGGGCTCACAGATACGCAGTATTTT. Translated, it gives CASSFQTGLTDTQYF.